These 21 T cell receptor beta chains share one sample of origin, sequenced in a study of identical twins. TCRdb reanalysed the 5' RACE reads using MiXCR and keeps one entry per CDR3 protein. This sample carries fewer than 900,000 distinct CDR3 sequences, over 20% of them seen once, and the ten largest clones take more than 4%. Another study also made use of these data, one on T cells expressing NK-cell markers.

The sequenced material came from PBMCs. These receptors originate from a woman younger than 30 in good health.

This clonotype was seen more than once but under ten times. For the CDR3, the DNA is TGTGCCACCAGTGACTCCGGCGGACTAGCGGGGAACCAAGAGACCCAGTACTTC. Its translation: CATSDSGGLAGNQETQYF. The V call is TRBV24-1, the J call TRBJ2-5, with 12 nucleotides matching TRBD2. There are 18 residues in the CDR3. The germline V gene encodes CDR1 KGHDR and CDR2 SFDVKD. The J segment lost 0 bases and the V segment lost 4 bases, leaving 8 bases of the junction unmatched.

In its sample, this clonotype was seen many times. This rearrangement joins TRBV20-1 to TRBJ2-7; D is tentatively TRBD1 or TRBD2 (6 bases each). The CDR3 is 14 residues long. CDR1 is DFQATT and CDR2 is SNEGSKA in the germline V gene (reference sequence). Deletions cut 6 bases from V and 6 bases from J, with 21 bases between. The CDR3 protein is CSATFSRGDGEQYF. The CDR3 nucleotides are TGCAGTGCAACATTTAGTAGGGGGGACGGCGAGCAGTACTTC.

The chain combines TRBV6-1 with TRBJ1-1; 10 bases are a match to TRBD1. J was trimmed by 7 bases and V by 8 bases; bases with no gene match: 16. CDR3 size: 16 residues. The V gene's germline CDR1 is MNHNS and CDR2 SASEGT. CDR3 residues: CASADLRDRGRGEAFF. In DNA, the CDR3 is TGTGCCAGCGCAGATCTCCGGGACAGGGGAAGGGGTGAAGCTTTCTTT.

This clonotype was counted between two and nine times. The V and J genes are TRBV29-1 and TRBJ2-1; perhaps TRBD2 as D (6 bases). The germline V gene encodes CDR1 SQVTM and CDR2 ANQGSEA. The CDR3 length is 12 residues. Trimming took off 6 bases at V and 8 bases at J, with 14 bases between the two ends. CDR3 bases: TGCAGCGTGGGGGACTCTGGGGATGAGCAGTTCTTC. Protein sequence: CSVGDSGDEQFF.

The V gene is TRBV7-2, the J gene TRBJ2-1; 12 bases match TRBD2. Per the germline V gene, CDR1 is SGHTA and CDR2 is FQGNSA. The CDR3 loop spans 16 amino acids. J gave up 7 bases and V 1 base, and 5 bases lay outside the gene matches. The CDR3 here is CASSLVSSGRGNEQFF. CDR3 DNA sequence: TGTGCCAGCAGCTTAGTATCTAGCGGGAGGGGGAATGAGCAGTTCTTC.

J is TRBJ2-3 and V is TRBV6-5; 9 nucleotides match TRBD2. This CDR3 has 16 amino acids. CDR1 is MNHEY, CDR2 SVGAGI, per germline. V was pared by 4 bases and J by 5 bases, with 10 bases of the junction left unmatched. The CDR3 DNA reads as TGTGCCAGCAGTTCCAGACTAGCGGAGATAGGAGATACGCAGTATTTT. It encodes CASSSRLAEIGDTQYF.

This clonotype appeared a few times. CDR3 nucleotide sequence: TGTGCCAGCAAAGCTTGGTCAGCCTATGGAAACACCATATATTTT. Its protein product is CASKAWSAYGNTIYF. The J gene is TRBJ1-3, the V gene TRBV12-3 or TRBV12-4, with no clear D. V lost 7 bases and J lost 3, with 16 bases in between. This CDR3 spans 15 amino acids.

The table lists this clonotype with a few counts. J is TRBJ1-1 and V is TRBV7-8; the D is unclear. Germline V gene data show CDR1 as SGHVS and CDR2 as FQNEAQ. The CDR3 runs 15 residues. Trimming cost V 3 bases and J 1 base, with 12 bases left between them. The CDR3 sequence is CASSFLFGPNTEAFF. CDR3 DNA sequence: TGTGCCAGCAGCTTCCTTTTTGGCCCGAACACTGAAGCTTTCTTT.

This clonotype has only a few counts. The chain has TRBV3-1 and TRBJ2-5; 10 nucleotides align to TRBD2. The V gene end was trimmed by 5 bases and the J gene end by 2 bases; junction bases not matched to a gene: 5. The V gene's germline CDR1 is LGHDT and CDR2 YNNKEL (reference sequence). The CDR3 runs to 15 residues. The chain's CDR3 is CASSSQTSGQETQYF. CDR3 in DNA: TGTGCCAGCAGCTCTCAGACTAGCGGGCAAGAGACCCAGTACTTC.

The chain links TRBV12-3 or TRBV12-4 to TRBJ2-7, with D possibly TRBD1 on 5 matching bases. CDR3 length: 16 amino acids. V shed 6 bases and J shed 4 bases, with 22 bases lying between them. CDR3 sequence: CASSSTGDRTPYEQYF. CDR3 DNA: TGTGCCAGCAGCTCGACTGGAGACAGAACACCATACGAGCAGTACTTC.

This clonotype was counted between two and nine times. V is TRBV7-2 and J is TRBJ2-7, with TRBD2 identical over 7 bases. Germline trimming cut 2 bases from V and 4 bases from J; bases unmatched to any gene: 8. Germline CDR1 SGHTA, CDR2 FQGNSA. There are 15 residues in the CDR3. CDR3 sequence: CASSLSGNGQYEQYF. The CDR3 coding sequence is TGTGCCAGCAGCTTAAGCGGGAACGGCCAGTACGAGCAGTACTTC.

The rearrangement links TRBV15 to TRBJ1-6; D is ambiguous. V lost 6 bases and J 7 bases, leaving 10 bases between the germline ends. Per the germline V gene, CDR1 is LNHNV and CDR2 is YYDKDF (reference sequence). This CDR3 has 13 residues. The CDR3 region has the DNA TGTGCCACCAGGAGACTCCTGAATTCACCCCTCCACTTT. Translation: CATRRLLNSPLHF.

This clonotype was seen only a few times. CDR3 nucleotides: TGTGCCAGCAGTTTCGGGGATCAGCAGTACTTC. Amino acid sequence: CASSFGDQQYF. This rearrangement joins TRBV27 to TRBJ2-7, with D tentatively TRBD2 (5 bases). The CDR3 is made up of 11 amino acids. In germline, CDR1 is MNHEY, CDR2 SMNVEV (reference sequence). The V gene lost 3 bases and the J gene lost 8 bases, with 8 bases spanning the gap.

This clonotype was observed a few times. J is TRBJ2-7 and V is TRBV6-5; 11 positions agree with TRBD2. Germline loops: CDR1 MNHEY, CDR2 SVGAGI. This CDR3 region has 15 residues. The V segment lost 6 bases and the J segment 4 bases; nucleotides outside the gene matches: 8. CDR3 sequence reads: CASSSSGTSGYEQYF. The CDR3 DNA follows: TGTGCCAGCAGCTCCTCCGGGACTAGCGGTTACGAGCAGTACTTC.

V and J are TRBV29-1 and TRBJ2-3; D is uncertain. Germline CDR1 and CDR2: SQVTM and ANQGSEA. The CDR3 covers 10 residues. Trimming took 6 bases from V and 6 from J, leaving 7 bases between them. CDR3 bases: TGCAGCGTCGGGTGGGATACGCAGTATTTT. The encoded protein is CSVGWDTQYF.

This clonotype was observed a handful of times. V and J are TRBV4-3 and TRBJ2-5, with 11 bases lining up with TRBD2. V shed 1 base and J 7 bases; nucleotides not matched to a gene: 17. CDR3 length equals 19 residues. Germline assignment: CDR1 LGHNA and CDR2 YSLEER. Written as DNA, the CDR3 is TGCGCCAGCAGCCAAGCTTCCGGGGCCGGGACTAGCGGTCCTACGACCCAGTACTTC. This encodes CASSQASGAGTSGPTTQYF.

This clonotype was observed a handful of times. The gene calls are TRBV6-2 or TRBV6-3 and TRBJ2-1; D not certain. Trimming took 5 bases from V and 4 from J, leaving 9 bases between them. This CDR3 has 13 amino acids. Germline-derived CDR1 and CDR2 are MNHEY and SVGEGT. CDR3 loop: CASSQAEYNEQFF. CDR3 in DNA: TGTGCCAGCAGTCAGGCGGAGTACAATGAGCAGTTCTTC.

In its sample, this clonotype was seen a few times. J is TRBJ2-7 and V is TRBV6-5; D may be TRBD2 (5 bases). Germline CDR1 is MNHEY and CDR2 is SVGAGI. Trimming pared 6 bases from V and 7 bases from J, leaving 13 bases between. CDR3 length: 12 amino acids. The CDR3 DNA is TGTGCCAGCAGCTCACGGTGGAGGGAGCAGTACTTC. It yields the protein CASSSRWREQYF.

This clonotype was picked up a small number of times. The J gene is TRBJ1-1, the V gene TRBV3-1; D gene uncertain. This CDR3 comprises 12 residues. V gave up 0 bases and J gave up 6 bases, with 5 bases separating them. CDR1 and CDR2 from the germline V gene are LGHDT and YNNKEL (reference sequence). The DNA of the CDR3 is TGTGCCAGCAGCCAAGACACGCCTGAAGCTTTCTTT. This codes for CASSQDTPEAFF.

The V gene is TRBV29-1, the J gene TRBJ2-6; D possibly uses TRBD1 or TRBD2 (5 bases each). Germline V gene sequence: CDR1 SQVTM, CDR2 ANQGSEA. V lost 6 bases and J 2 bases, leaving 11 bases between the germline ends. There are 14 residues in the CDR3. The CDR3 reads CSVLRGTGANVLTF. The CDR3 DNA reads as TGCAGCGTCCTGAGGGGCACTGGGGCCAACGTCCTGACTTTC. Full variable domain (rest looked up from reference TRBV29-1 and TRBJ2-6): SAVISQKPSRDICQRGTSLTIQCQVDSQVTMMFWYRQQPGQSLTLIATANQGSEATYESGFVIDKFPISRPNLTFSTLTVSNMSPEDSSIYLCSVLRGTGANVLTFGAGSRLTVL.

This clonotype was seen only a few times. The V and J genes are TRBV12-3 or TRBV12-4 and TRBJ2-1, with D perhaps matching TRBD1 (5 bases). V gave up 5 bases and J gave up 1 base, with 12 bases separating them. The CDR3 extends over 15 amino acids. The CDR3 bases are TGTGCCAGCAGTGCACAGGCTATTTCCTACAATGAGCAGTTCTTC. Translating gives CASSAQAISYNEQFF.